This T cell receptor beta chain derives from a study of blood T cell repertoires in COVID-19. Sequencing used immunoSEQ multiplex PCR; TCRdb keeps in-frame clones, though not all of them. The table has fewer than 350,000 clones, 70% to 90% seen once. The CDR3 contains 19 residues. CDR1 SGHDT and CDR2 YYEEEE come from the germline V gene. V was pared by 5 bases and J by 1 base, with 20 bases of the junction left unmatched. The chain recombines TRBV5-6 with TRBJ1-2, with TRBD1 identical over 7 bases. The sequence derives from a man aged 25-40 years who had recovered from COVID-19. The sample comprised PBMCs or T cells enriched from blood (not recorded which). In DNA form, the CDR3 reads TGTGCCAGCAGTTCTCGATTGACAGGGCTAAACCAATTTAACTATGGCTACACCTTC. Protein: CASSSRLTGLNQFNYGYTF.